What follows is one T cell receptor (beta chain) and its context. Profiling relied on immunoSEQ multiplex PCR, and the TCRdb table lists in-frame clones only, not all of them. The sample gives some 490,000 clones, roughly nine tenths of which show up once; just over 8% is in the top ten. These data originate in a study of blood T cell repertoires in COVID-19. J lost 4 bases, V lost 4 bases, and 5 bases had no gene match. Germline V CDR1 and CDR2: SQVTM, ANQGSEA. The CDR3 has 13 residues. The clonotype was recovered from a woman aged 55 to 70 who had recovered from COVID-19. The gene calls are TRBV29-1 and TRBJ2-7; 9 nucleotides match TRBD2. The sequenced sample consisted of PBMCs or T cells enriched from blood (not recorded which). CDR3: CSVVGTSSYEQYF. DNA of the CDR3: TGCAGCGTTGTGGGGACTAGCTCATACGAGCAGTACTTC.